What follows are 30 T cell receptor beta chains derived from one specimen sequenced in a study of T cells in Graves' hyperthyroidism and ophthalmopathy. From RNA transcripts, TCR beta CDR3 regions were amplified. The HTBI set primed first-round TCR CDR3 RT-PCR. MiXCR, run by TCRdb on the multiplex PCR reads, gives a single entry per CDR3 protein. The top ten clones hold under 30% of a sample with 400,000 or so distinct CDR3 sequences, more than 12% of them seen once. The sequencing sample was made of blood. Receptors originate from a man aged 50 to 59 with Graves' ophthalmopathy.

The chain links TRBV4-1 to TRBJ2-4; 8 bases are a match to TRBD2. Per the germline V gene, CDR1 is MGHRA and CDR2 is YSYEKL. The J segment lost 4 bases and the V segment lost 3 bases, leaving 11 bases of the junction unmatched. This CDR3 comprises 17 residues. The CDR3 nucleotides are TGCGCCAGCAGCCATGAAAGCGGGAGAAGAGCGAAAAACATTCAGTACTTC. Amino acid sequence: CASSHESGRRAKNIQYF.

This clonotype was counted a few times. This rearrangement joins TRBV13 to TRBJ2-1; 10 bases agree with TRBD2. Germline V gene data show CDR1 as PRHDT and CDR2 as FYEKMQ (reference sequence). The CDR3 contains 13 residues. Losses at the gene ends were 7 bases for V and 8 bases for J; bases not matched to a gene: 5. The CDR3: CASTLAGAYEQFF. CDR3 nucleotide sequence: TGTGCCAGCACGCTAGCGGGAGCGTATGAGCAGTTCTTC. Full variable domain (remainder filled in from reference TRBV13 and TRBJ2-1): AAGVIQSPRHLIKEKRETATLKCYPIPRHDTVYWYQQGPGQDPQFLISFYEKMQSDKGSIPDRFSAQQFSDYHSELNMSSLELGDSALYFCASTLAGAYEQFFGPGTRLTVL.

This clonotype occurred many times. The chain carries TRBV24-1 and TRBJ2-1; 7 bases fit TRBD2. This CDR3 is 14 amino acids long. V gave up 8 bases and J gave up 7 bases; unmatched junction bases: 10. The germline CDR1 and CDR2 sequences are KGHDR and SFDVKD. CDR3 sequence: CATTSSGGVNEQFF. DNA of the CDR3: TGTGCCACCACCAGTTCGGGAGGCGTGAATGAGCAGTTCTTC.

This clonotype was detected many times. The chain combines TRBV29-1 with TRBJ2-5; tentative D call: TRBD1 (5 bases). The CDR3 runs to 12 residues. The germline V gene encodes CDR1 SQVTM and CDR2 ANQGSEA. V dropped 4 bases and J dropped 0 bases, with 6 bases sitting between them. Written as DNA, the CDR3 is TGCAGCGTTGGACAGTACCAAGAGACCCAGTACTTC. It codes for CSVGQYQETQYF.

This clonotype was found many times. The chain is built from TRBV9 and TRBJ2-1; a possible D gene is TRBD2 (5 bases). CDR3 length: 17 amino acids. Germline-derived CDR1 and CDR2 are SGDLS and YYNGEE. Trimming shortened V by 0 bases and J by 0 bases, and 13 bases separated the two germline ends. The CDR3 region has the DNA TGTGCCAGCAGCGTAGCTCAGGCAGCGGCCTCCTACAATGAGCAGTTCTTC. Translation gives CASSVAQAAASYNEQFF. The full variable domain, its missing parts supplied by reference TRBV9 and TRBJ2-1, is DSGVTQTPKHLITATGQRVTLRCSPRSGDLSVYWYQQSLDQGLQFLIQYYNGEERAKGNILERFSAQQFPDLHSELNLSSLELGDSALYFCASSVAQAAASYNEQFFGPGTRLTVL.

This clonotype was seen only a few times. This chain joins TRBV28 and TRBJ2-1; D ambiguous. The length of the CDR3 is 14 residues. Trimming removed 3 bases from V and 4 bases from J, with 10 bases in between. The germline CDR1 and CDR2 sequences are MDHEN and SYDVKM. The chain's CDR3 is CASSFPPEYNEQFF. CDR3 DNA sequence: TGTGCCAGCAGTTTCCCCCCAGAATACAATGAGCAGTTCTTC.

The sample holds many counts of this clonotype. The CDR3 nucleotides are TGTGCCAGCAGTTCATGGGGGACAGAGGTCTACGAGCAGTACTTC. Amino acid sequence: CASSSWGTEVYEQYF. J is TRBJ2-7 and V is TRBV28, with 7 positions matching TRBD1. This CDR3 contains 15 residues. Germline V gene lookup returns CDR1 MDHEN and CDR2 SYDVKM. J gave up 3 bases and V 4 bases, and 9 bases lay outside the gene matches.

This clonotype appeared many times. The chain has TRBV20-1 and TRBJ2-2; D uncertain. This CDR3 has 12 residues. V lost 1 base to trimming and J lost 8 bases, with 8 bases between them. The germline CDR1 and CDR2 sequences are DFQATT and SNEGSKA (reference sequence). The CDR3 DNA reads as TGCAGTGCTAGAGTAGCAGGAGGGGAGCTGTTTTTT. It translates to CSARVAGGELFF.

This clonotype was seen only a few times. CDR3: CAIALLSGSTDTQYF. The CDR3 DNA reads TGTGCCATCGCCCTTTTGAGCGGGAGCACAGATACGCAGTATTTT. This rearrangement joins TRBV10-3 to TRBJ2-3, with a tentative D call TRBD2 (6 bases). With 8 bases removed from V and 0 bases from J, the gap between germline ends came to 15 bases. The CDR3 contains 15 residues. Germline assignment: CDR1 ENHRY and CDR2 SYGVKD.

The chain has TRBV6-2 or TRBV6-3 and TRBJ2-3; a possible D gene is TRBD2 (5 bases). CDR3 length: 17 amino acids. Trimming pared 0 bases from V and 2 bases from J, leaving 15 bases between. Looked up from germline, CDR1 is MNHEY and CDR2 is SVGEGT. Here the CDR3 reads CASSYSTWRVATDTQYF. In nucleotides, the CDR3 is TGTGCCAGCAGTTACTCGACTTGGCGGGTCGCCACAGATACGCAGTATTTT.

Ten or more counts support this clonotype. V gene TRBV24-1 combines with J gene TRBJ2-1; D is unresolved. The CDR3 contains 12 residues. Looked up from germline, CDR1 is KGHDR and CDR2 is SFDVKD. V was trimmed by 5 bases and J by 6 bases, leaving 7 bases between them. The CDR3 DNA sequence: TGTGCCACCAGTGGAATCCTCAATGAGCAGTTCTTC. Translation: CATSGILNEQFF.

This sequence joins TRBV12-3 or TRBV12-4 and TRBJ1-6, with D tentatively TRBD1 (5 bases). The CDR3 has 15 amino acids. Trimming removed 6 bases from V and 7 bases from J, with 16 bases in between. In DNA, the CDR3 is TGTGCCAGCAGCTTCTTACAGGTCGGCAATTCACCCCTCCACTTT. It codes for CASSFLQVGNSPLHF.

On this clonotype: A much larger clone is a single base away; this may be a read error. This chain links TRBV5-6 with TRBJ2-3, with 8 nucleotides matching TRBD2. With 4 bases clipped from V and 7 bases from J, the junction kept 8 bases outside the gene matches. Germline V gene lookup returns CDR1 SGHDT and CDR2 YYEEEE. The CDR3 loop spans 14 amino acids. The CDR3 DNA reads TGTGCCAGCAGCCGACTAGCGACGACATATACGCAGTATTTT. Translated: CASSRLATTYTQYF.

This clonotype was seen repeatedly, ten times or more. The rearrangement joins TRBV28 to TRBJ2-7; 13 bases are a match to TRBD2. From germline, CDR1 is MDHEN and CDR2 SYDVKM. The CDR3 runs to 16 residues. Trimming removed 4 bases from V and 1 base from J; junction bases left unmatched: 4. The CDR3 DNA sequence: TGTGCCAGCAGTTCTTGGGGACTAGCGGGATCCTACGAGCAGTACTTC. It specifies CASSSWGLAGSYEQYF.

V usage is TRBV5-5 and J usage is TRBJ2-6, with D maybe TRBD2 (5 bases). In germline, CDR1 is SGHKS, CDR2 YYEKEE (reference sequence). V lost 6 bases, J lost 0 bases, and 13 bases lay in between. This CDR3 is built from 16 residues. This CDR3 reads CASTGLVVSGANVLTF. The CDR3 nucleotides read TGTGCCAGCACCGGACTTGTAGTCTCTGGGGCCAACGTCCTGACTTTC. Complete variable domain (other parts from reference TRBV5-5 and TRBJ2-6): DAGVTQSPTHLIKTRGQQVTLRCSPISGHKSVSWYQQVLGQGPQFIFQYYEKEERGRGNFPDRFSARQFPNYSSELNVNALLLGDSALYLCASTGLVVSGANVLTFGAGSRLTVL.

The rearrangement uses TRBV15 and TRBJ1-2; TRBD1 is a possible D gene (6 bases). Germline lookup yields CDR1 LNHNV and CDR2 YYDKDF (reference sequence). Between the trimmed V and J ends, which lost 1 base and 6 bases, there was a span of 15 bases. The CDR3 has 15 residues. The CDR3 spells CATSRGLQGWNGYTF. CDR3 in DNA: TGTGCCACCAGCAGAGGCCTTCAGGGGTGGAATGGCTACACCTTC. Together with reference TRBV15 and TRBJ1-2, the CDR3 gives the full variable domain: DAMVIQNPRYQVTQFGKPVTLSCSQTLNHNVMYWYQQKSSQAPKLLFHYYDKDFNNEADTPDNFQSRRPNTSFCFLDIRSPGLGDTAMYLCATSRGLQGWNGYTFGSGTRLTVV.

Notes on this clonotype: A single base separates this from a much larger clone, so it may be a read error. The rearrangement joins TRBV11-2 to TRBJ2-1; 9 nucleotides agree with TRBD1. This CDR3 has 15 residues. The germline gives CDR1 SGHAT, CDR2 FQNNGV. CDR3 nucleotide sequence: TGTGCCAGCACAAAAACCGGGACAGGGTACAATGAGCAGTCCTTC. It is translated as CASTKTGTGYNEQSF. The whole variable domain, filled in from reference TRBV11-2 and TRBJ2-1, reads EAGVAQSPRYKIIEKRQSVAFWCNPISGHATLYWYQQILGQGPKLLIQFQNNGVVDDSQLPKDRFSAERLKGVDSTLKIQPAKLEDSAVYLCASTKTGTGYNEQSFGPGTRLTVL.

This clonotype was seen at least ten times. The chain recombines TRBV5-1 with TRBJ2-3, with 7 bases that match TRBD2. This CDR3 spans 14 amino acids. Germline-derived CDR1 and CDR2 are SGHRS and YFSETQ. V shed 2 bases and J 4 bases; nucleotides not matched to a gene: 4. The CDR3 DNA sequence: TGCGCCAGCAGCTTTTGGCGGGAGCCAGATACGCAGTATTTT. Translated, it gives CASSFWREPDTQYF.

This clonotype was counted only a few times. The chain combines TRBV6-1 with TRBJ1-2; TRBD1 is a possible D gene (6 bases). This CDR3 has 14 amino acids. The ends were cut back, 5 bases at V and 8 bases at J, with 18 bases in the middle. CDR1 and CDR2 from the germline V gene are MNHNS and SASEGT. CDR3 DNA sequence: TGTGCCAGCAGTTCCATACAGGGTTCGGGGGGCTACACCTTC. Translated, it gives CASSSIQGSGGYTF.

The V and J genes are TRBV19 and TRBJ1-1; D not certain. This CDR3 contains 12 residues. V was clipped by 8 bases and J by 1 base, with 8 bases between them. Germline loops: CDR1 LNHDA, CDR2 SQIVND (reference sequence). CDR3 region: CASRQTNTEAFF. The CDR3, as DNA: TGTGCCAGTCGCCAAACGAACACTGAAGCTTTCTTT.

This clonotype was recorded at least ten times. The chain carries TRBV20-1 and TRBJ2-5; no reliable D call. Per germline, CDR1 DFQATT and CDR2 SNEGSKA (reference sequence). The CDR3 extends over 11 amino acids. The V and J ends lost 5 bases and 3 bases respectively, with 7 bases between them. CDR3 in amino acids: CSARTEETQYF. CDR3 nucleotide sequence: TGCAGTGCTCGTACAGAAGAGACCCAGTACTTC.

This clonotype came up a few times. This may be a read error, as it is one base from a much larger clone. The chain is built from TRBV20-1 and TRBJ2-1; TRBD1 matches 8 bases. This CDR3 is built from 16 residues. CDR1 and CDR2 from the germline V gene are DFQATT and SNEGSKA (reference sequence). V was clipped by 3 bases and J by 9 bases; unmatched bases: 16. In nucleotides, the CDR3 is TGCAGTGCTAGCGGGGGTCCGGACAGGGCGAACAGTGAGCAGTTCTTC. Amino acids: CSASGGPDRANSEQFF.

Concerning this clonotype itself: This may arise from a read error, as a much more abundant clone is one base away. V and J are TRBV3-1 and TRBJ2-2; 8 bases agree with TRBD1. Trimming took 6 bases from V and 1 from J; bases not matched to a gene: 7. This CDR3 contains 16 residues. Germline CDR1 reads LGHDT; CDR2 reads YNNKEL (reference sequence). In DNA form, the CDR3 reads TGTGCCAGCAGTGAAAGGACAGGGATGAACACCGGGGAGCTGTTTTTT. Translation gives CASSERTGMNTGELFF.

This chain joins TRBV4-1 and TRBJ1-5; D unclear. This CDR3 spans 14 amino acids. With 0 bases removed from V and 4 bases from J, the gap between germline ends came to 7 bases. Germline V CDR1 and CDR2: MGHRA, YSYEKL. The CDR3 spells CASSQEFRNQPQHF. The CDR3 DNA reads TGCGCCAGCAGCCAAGAGTTCAGGAATCAGCCCCAGCATTTT.

CDR3 sequence (DNA): TGTGCCAGCAGCTTATGGACCGGGGTTTACTCCGGGGAGCTGTTTTTT. Residues: CASSLWTGVYSGELFF. V gene TRBV13 combines with J gene TRBJ2-2; tentative D call: TRBD2 (5 bases). Germline values: CDR1 PRHDT, CDR2 FYEKMQ (reference sequence). CDR3 length equals 16 residues. The V gene lost 2 bases and the J gene lost 6 bases, with 16 bases spanning the gap.

The sample holds one count of this clonotype. A read error may explain this, as a much larger clone is one base away. The chain carries TRBV24-1 and TRBJ2-5; 8 bases line up with TRBD2. The germline V gene has CDR1 KGHDR and CDR2 SFDVKD. J was trimmed by 1 base and V by 7 bases; bases with no gene match: 7. This CDR3 region has 15 residues. CDR3 nucleotides: TGTGCCACCAGAACGCGGGAGGAAACCCAAGAGACCCAGTACTTC. The encoded protein is CATRTREETQETQYF.

The V call is TRBV18, the J call TRBJ2-1; 9 positions match TRBD1. Trimming removed 2 bases from V and 6 bases from J; junction bases left unmatched: 5. This CDR3 has 15 amino acids. The V gene's germline CDR1 is KGHSH and CDR2 LQKENI. CDR3 bases: TGTGCCAGCTCACCAAGACAGGGGGGGATCAATGAGCAGTTCTTC. Translation gives CASSPRQGGINEQFF. The complete variable domain, with remaining parts taken from reference TRBV18 and TRBJ2-1, reads NAGVMQNPRHLVRRRGQEARLRCSPMKGHSHVYWYRQLPEEGLKFMVYLQKENIIDESGMPKERFSAEFPKEGPSILRIQQVVRGDSAAYFCASSPRQGGINEQFFGPGTRLTVL.

The CDR3 DNA is TGTGCCAGCAGACGAGAGGTAGTTAACTCCTATGGCTACACCTTC. Residues: CASRREVVNSYGYTF. The chain combines TRBV5-5 with TRBJ1-2; no clear D gene. Germline V gene data show CDR1 as SGHKS and CDR2 as YYEKEE (reference sequence). This CDR3 region has 15 residues. The V and J ends lost 5 bases and 4 bases respectively, with 18 bases between them. The variable domain in full, completed from reference TRBV5-5 and TRBJ1-2, reads DAGVTQSPTHLIKTRGQQVTLRCSPISGHKSVSWYQQVLGQGPQFIFQYYEKEERGRGNFPDRFSARQFPNYSSELNVNALLLGDSALYLCASRREVVNSYGYTFGSGTRLTVV.

On this clonotype itself: Possible read error: a much larger clone is one base away. The chain uses TRBV5-1 and TRBJ2-7; D is perhaps TRBD2 (5 bases). The J call may be wrong; the DNA end is better matched by TRBJ2-1. This CDR3 contains 14 residues. Germline CDR1 and CDR2: SGHRS and YFSETQ. Here the CDR3 DNA reads TGCGCCAGCAGCTTGGAACAGAGGGCGTACGAGCAGTTCTTC. This sequence encodes CASSLEQRAYEQFF.

The chain carries TRBV19 and TRBJ2-3; possibly TRBD1 or TRBD2 for D (5 bases each). The V and J ends lost 5 bases and 3 bases respectively, with 9 bases between them. CDR3 size: 13 residues. CDR1 is LNHDA, CDR2 SQIVND, per germline (reference sequence). The CDR3 sequence: CASSPWGTDTQYF. CDR3 DNA sequence: TGTGCCAGTAGTCCATGGGGGACAGATACGCAGTATTTT.